A single sample gave rise to the 15 T cell receptor beta chains below, sequenced in a study of T cells in Graves' hyperthyroidism and ophthalmopathy. From RNA transcripts, TCR beta CDR3 regions were amplified. The HTBI primer set served for first-round RT-PCR of the TCR CDR3. TCRdb reprocessed the multiplex PCR reads via MiXCR and lists one record per CDR3 protein. The sample carries about 300,000 distinct CDR3 sequences, around 16% recorded once. The specimen sequenced was blood. All receptors come from a man aged 30 to 45 with Graves' hyperthyroidism.

The rearrangement uses TRBV5-1 and TRBJ2-3; 8 positions agree with TRBD1. The CDR3 is made up of 19 amino acids. Germline CDR1 is SGHRS and CDR2 is YFSETQ. With V trimmed by 3 bases and J by 8 bases, 23 bases remained unmatched. The CDR3 bases are TGCGCCAGCAGCTGGCCAGGGGGCGTGGACGAATCGGGGGCTATTACGCAGTATTTT. Translated: CASSWPGGVDESGAITQYF.

CDR3 bases: TGTGCCAGCAGCCCCCGCGGGGGTCAAAACACTGAAGCTTTCTTT. Translating gives CASSPRGGQNTEAFF. The V call is TRBV7-3, the J call TRBJ1-1; D is perhaps TRBD1 (5 bases). Germline loops: CDR1 SGHTA, CDR2 FQGTGA. The V end was cut by 5 bases, the J end by 2 bases, with 15 bases between. This CDR3 comprises 15 residues.

The count of this clonotype is one. The rearrangement joins TRBV6-9 to TRBJ2-7, with D tentatively TRBD1 (6 bases). Trimming left V 4 bases short and J 6 bases short, with 19 bases between. The germline V gene has CDR1 MNHGY and CDR2 SVAAGI. This CDR3 has 15 amino acids. CDR3 sequence (DNA): TGTGCCAGCAGTTCGCCCACAGGGTCCTTGGGCGAGCAGTACTTC. This translates into CASSSPTGSLGEQYF.

The chain joins TRBV9 to TRBJ2-1; 8 bases align to TRBD1. With V trimmed by 4 bases and J by 8 bases, 11 bases remained unmatched. This CDR3 is 15 amino acids long. The germline CDR1 and CDR2 sequences are SGDLS and YYNGEE. CDR3 coding DNA: TGTGCCAGCAGCACATCCGGGACAGGATGGTATGAGCAGTTCTTC. It is translated as CASSTSGTGWYEQFF.

The sample holds many counts of this clonotype. The chain links TRBV11-3 to TRBJ2-1; a weak D match, TRBD2 (5 bases). This CDR3 comprises 12 residues. CDR1 SGHNT and CDR2 YENEEA come from the germline V gene. The V gene lost 1 base and the J gene lost 9 bases, with 7 bases spanning the gap. CDR3 sequence: CASSLGEGEQFF. In DNA form, the CDR3 reads TGTGCCAGCAGCTTAGGAGAGGGTGAGCAGTTCTTC.

Regarding this clonotype: A read error may be the cause here, since a much bigger clone is one base away. V gene TRBV7-3 combines with J gene TRBJ2-5; possible D gene TRBD1, 6 bases. The germline CDR1 and CDR2 sequences are SGHTA and FQGTGA. The CDR3 is 13 amino acids. CDR3 protein: CAGSPSSRGTQYF. The CDR3 DNA is TGTGCCGGCAGCCCATCGTCCAGGGGCACCCAGTACTTC.

This clonotype showed up many times. The CDR3, as DNA: TGTGCCTGGAGGCTCCTAAAACGTGACCGGATTACAGCTTTCTTT. As protein: CAWRLLKRDRITAFF. The chain is built from TRBV30 and TRBJ1-1; D remains ambiguous. Germline V gives CDR1 GTSNPN, CDR2 SVGIG (reference sequence). Trimming removed 3 bases from V and 10 bases from J, with 24 bases in between. The CDR3 extends over 15 amino acids.

This clonotype was detected ten times or more. The genes are TRBV5-1 and TRBJ2-7; tentatively, D is TRBD1 (7 bases). V was pared by 2 bases and J by 2 bases, with 11 bases between. The length of the CDR3 is 14 residues. CDR1 and CDR2 (germline): SGHRS, YFSETQ. The DNA for the CDR3 is TGCGCCAGCAGCTTCACAGGGGAGGCCTACGAGCAGTACTTC. It encodes CASSFTGEAYEQYF. The full variable domain, with the rest looked up from reference TRBV5-1 and TRBJ2-7, is KAGVTQTPRYLIKTRGQQVTLSCSPISGHRSVSWYQQTPGQGLQFLFEYFSETQRNKGNFPGRFSGRQFSNSRSEMNVSTLELGDSALYLCASSFTGEAYEQYFGPGTRLTVT.

This clonotype was seen repeatedly, ten times or more. The chain combines TRBV11-2 with TRBJ2-7, with D uncertain. The CDR3 consists of 13 residues. Trimming stripped 1 base from V and 1 base from J, with 5 bases between. The V gene's germline CDR1 is SGHAT and CDR2 FQNNGV. Here the CDR3 DNA reads TGTGCCAGCAGCTTAGTCCTATCCTACGAGCAGTACTTC. This encodes CASSLVLSYEQYF.

Comments on this clonotype: This may come from a read error, since a much larger clone is one base off. The chain recombines TRBV5-1 with TRBJ2-1; the D gene is possibly TRBD1 (6 bases). CDR1 SGHRS and CDR2 YFSETQ come from the germline V gene. The CDR3 is 14 amino acids. The CDR3 region is CASILEDSYNEQFF. CDR3 in DNA: TGCGCCAGCATCTTGGAGGACAGTTACAATGAGCAGTTCTTC.

The chain couples TRBV11-2 to TRBJ2-7; maybe TRBD1 (5 bases). Germline V gene lookup returns CDR1 SGHAT and CDR2 FQNNGV. This CDR3 region has 15 residues. V shed 5 bases and J shed 3 bases, with 17 bases lying between them. CDR3 protein: CASSQVDRGRYEQYF. Written as DNA, the CDR3 is TGTGCCAGCAGCCAGGTGGATAGGGGTCGCTACGAGCAGTACTTC. The entire variable domain, with the rest obtained from reference TRBV11-2 and TRBJ2-7, is as follows: EAGVAQSPRYKIIEKRQSVAFWCNPISGHATLYWYQQILGQGPKLLIQFQNNGVVDDSQLPKDRFSAERLKGVDSTLKIQPAKLEDSAVYLCASSQVDRGRYEQYFGPGTRLTVT.

This clonotype has at least ten counts. This chain connects TRBV18 to TRBJ2-1; D unclear. Germline V CDR1 and CDR2: KGHSH, LQKENI. The V and J ends lost 3 bases and 0 bases respectively, with 9 bases between them. This CDR3 contains 15 residues. CDR3: CASSPNTLSYNEQFF. DNA for the CDR3: TGTGCCAGCTCACCCAACACGCTCTCCTACAATGAGCAGTTCTTC. The entire variable domain, with the rest obtained from reference TRBV18 and TRBJ2-1, is as follows: NAGVMQNPRHLVRRRGQEARLRCSPMKGHSHVYWYRQLPEEGLKFMVYLQKENIIDESGMPKERFSAEFPKEGPSILRIQQVVRGDSAAYFCASSPNTLSYNEQFFGPGTRLTVL.

In its sample, this clonotype was seen many times. The chain has TRBV28 and TRBJ2-7; D might be TRBD1 or TRBD2, each matching 5 bases. Germline CDR1 and CDR2: MDHEN and SYDVKM. The CDR3 has 15 residues. Trimming took off 5 bases at V and 1 base at J, with 15 bases between the two ends. CDR3 nucleotides: TGTGCCAGCAGTCCCGGGTCAGGGACGTCCTACGAGCAGTACTTC. This gives the protein CASSPGSGTSYEQYF.

The chain links TRBV4-1 to TRBJ2-3; the match to TRBD2 covers 9 bases. Germline loops: CDR1 MGHRA, CDR2 YSYEKL. With V trimmed by 4 bases and J by 2 bases, 13 bases remained unmatched. The CDR3 totals 18 residues. CDR3 residues: CASSPGVASGKFTDTQYF. CDR3 in DNA: TGCGCCAGCAGCCCCGGGGTGGCTAGCGGGAAATTCACAGATACGCAGTATTTT.

The table lists this clonotype with many counts. The chain employs TRBV11-2 and TRBJ1-1; D not certain. CDR1 and CDR2 (germline): SGHAT, FQNNGV. The CDR3 is 13 residues long. Trimming pared 3 bases from V and 4 bases from J, leaving 9 bases between. The CDR3 region is CASSLGRITEAFF. In nucleotides, the CDR3 is TGTGCCAGCAGCTTGGGGAGAATCACTGAAGCTTTCTTT.